The source of this T cell receptor beta chain is a study of OX40 agonist ivuxolimab in advanced cancers. Notes on the research overall: The costimulatory receptor OX40 (CD134) was targeted by ivuxolimab, a fully human IgG2 agonistic monoclonal antibody. Intravenous ivuxolimab was administered to patients every 2 weeks at six dose levels: 0.01, 0.1, 0.3, 1.5, 3 and 10 mg/kg. Of the roughly 54 patients in dose escalation, about 20 had hepatocellular carcinoma, about 15 had melanoma, 9 had renal cell carcinoma and 9 had head and neck cancer. In the dose-escalation cohort, 82.7% of patients were male, and the mean age was about 55 years, with a range of roughly 23 to 85. Patients were allowed to have had prior anti-PD-1, anti-PD-L1 or anti-CTLA-4 therapy, and 40% of the dose-escalation patients had been treated with checkpoint inhibitors. Partial responses occurred in three dose-escalation patients, of whom one had hepatocellular carcinoma and two had cutaneous melanoma. The purpose of peripheral TCRbeta sequencing was to test whether ivuxolimab changed TCR sequence diversity and led to clonal T-cell expansion. The monotherapy dose-escalation portion (N ≈ 57 patients) of the phase I ivuxolimab trial is reported in the paper.

Genomic DNA was isolated from the sorted cells so that the TCRbeta CDR3 region could be sequenced. The immunoSEQ Assay was used to sequence the TCRbeta CDR3 regions. TCRdb's version of the immuneACCESS table is confined to in-frame rearrangements and falls short of the full clone set. An unresolved V gene accounts for under half of the shortfall where checked; the remainder is of unknown origin. The sample contains about 52,000 clones, 80% to 90% of them found a single time. Of the sample, about 14% falls within the top ten clones. This clone was seen a single time. No antigen is known for it. Per-base quality was not reported, and no clone a single base away is much larger than it. Clipping removes 4 bases from V and 7 bases from J, with 12 as the unmatched junction base count. For CDR1 and CDR2, the germline V gene lists MGHRA and YSYEKL. The CDR3 has 16 amino acids, counting the end cysteine and phenylalanine. The CDR3 DNA has 48 bases and is translated from base 1.

Patients with autoimmune disease history or receiving systemic immunosuppression were excluded from the trial. Peripheral blood for TCR sequencing was collected from all dose cohorts at baseline, on cycle 4 day 1, and on cycle 7 day 1. Samples were obtained from an open-label, multicenter, first-in-human phase I dose-escalation trial of ivuxolimab. Adults with locally advanced or metastatic melanoma, renal cell carcinoma, hepatocellular carcinoma or head and neck squamous cell carcinoma were enrolled in the trial. Before TCR sequencing, CD4+ and CD8+ T cells were separately sorted from peripheral blood. Overall results and qualifications from the work: Low levels of normalized T-cell clonal expansion were also shown by some nonresponding patients. Antigen specificity was not determined for the clonally expanded peripheral T cells. After ivuxolimab, CD8+ T cells had more expanded clones than CD4+ T cells on average. Partial responders in the 0.1-3.0 mg/kg groups had among the lowest normalized peripheral clonal expansion, especially among CD8+ T cells. At doses of 0.1 to 3.0 mg/kg, clonal expansion of both CD4+ and CD8+ blood T cells was observed from baseline to week 6.

The sample consisted of CD4+ or CD8+ T cells sorted from blood, taken in a trial of the OX40 agonist ivuxolimab. The origin of this receptor is an adult with an advanced solid tumor such as melanoma, head and neck, liver or kidney cancer. The chain links TRBV4-1 with TRBJ2-1; TRBD1 lines up with 8 middle nucleotides. The sequence in DNA is TGCGCCAGCAGCCTTCCGACAGGGGATGGTGGGAATGAGCAGTTCTTC. It specifies CASSLPTGDGGNEQFF.